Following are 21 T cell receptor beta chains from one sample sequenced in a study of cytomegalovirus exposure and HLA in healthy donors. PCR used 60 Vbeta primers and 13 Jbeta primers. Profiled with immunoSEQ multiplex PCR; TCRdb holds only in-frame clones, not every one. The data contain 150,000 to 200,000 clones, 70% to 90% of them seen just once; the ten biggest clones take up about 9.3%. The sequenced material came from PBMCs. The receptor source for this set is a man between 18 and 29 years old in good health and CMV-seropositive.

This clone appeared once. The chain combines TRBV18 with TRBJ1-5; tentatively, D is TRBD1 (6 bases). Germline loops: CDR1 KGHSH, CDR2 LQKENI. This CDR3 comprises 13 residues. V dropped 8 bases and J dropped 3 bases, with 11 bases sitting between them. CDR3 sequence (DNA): TGTGCCAGCGGACAGTTTTTCAATCAGCCCCAGCATTTT. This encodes CASGQFFNQPQHF. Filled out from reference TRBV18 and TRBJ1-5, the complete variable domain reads NAGVMQNPRHLVRRRGQEARLRCSPMKGHSHVYWYRQLPEEGLKFMVYLQKENIIDESGMPKERFSAEFPKEGPSILRIQQVVRGDSAAYFCASGQFFNQPQHFGDGTRLSIL.

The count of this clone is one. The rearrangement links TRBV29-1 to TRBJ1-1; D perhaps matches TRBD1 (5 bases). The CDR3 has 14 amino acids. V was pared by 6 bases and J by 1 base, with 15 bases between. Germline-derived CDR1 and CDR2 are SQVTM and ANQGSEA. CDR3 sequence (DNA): TGCAGCGTCCAAAGGGCAGGGCCGAACACTGAAGCTTTCTTT. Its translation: CSVQRAGPNTEAFF. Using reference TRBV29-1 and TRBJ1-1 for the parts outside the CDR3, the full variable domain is SAVISQKPSRDICQRGTSLTIQCQVDSQVTMMFWYRQQPGQSLTLIATANQGSEATYESGFVIDKFPISRPNLTFSTLTVSNMSPEDSSIYLCSVQRAGPNTEAFFGQGTRLTVV.

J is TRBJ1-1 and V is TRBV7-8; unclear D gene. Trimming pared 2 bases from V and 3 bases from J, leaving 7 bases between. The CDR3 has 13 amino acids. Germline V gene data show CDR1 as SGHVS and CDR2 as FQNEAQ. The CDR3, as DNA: TGTGCCAGCAGCTTATTAGCTCACACTGAAGCTTTCTTT. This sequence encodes CASSLLAHTEAFF.

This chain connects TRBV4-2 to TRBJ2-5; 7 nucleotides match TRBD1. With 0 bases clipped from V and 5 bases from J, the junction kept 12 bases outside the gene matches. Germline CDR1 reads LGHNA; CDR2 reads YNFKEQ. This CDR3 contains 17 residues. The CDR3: CASSQDPKGGGWETQYF. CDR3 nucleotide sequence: TGTGCCAGCAGCCAAGATCCAAAAGGGGGCGGTTGGGAGACCCAGTACTTC.

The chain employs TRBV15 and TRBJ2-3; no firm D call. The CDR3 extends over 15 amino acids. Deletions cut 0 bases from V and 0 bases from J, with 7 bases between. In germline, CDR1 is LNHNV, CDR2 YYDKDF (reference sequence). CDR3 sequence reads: CATSRERLSTDTQYF. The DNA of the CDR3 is TGTGCCACCAGCAGAGAGAGGCTAAGCACAGATACGCAGTATTTT.

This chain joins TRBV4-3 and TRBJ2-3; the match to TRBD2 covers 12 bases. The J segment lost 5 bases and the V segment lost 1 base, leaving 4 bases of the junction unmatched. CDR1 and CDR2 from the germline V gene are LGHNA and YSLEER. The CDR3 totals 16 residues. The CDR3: CASSQGLAGVQDTQYF. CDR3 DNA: TGCGCCAGCAGCCAAGGACTAGCGGGGGTGCAAGATACGCAGTATTTT.

The CDR3 coding sequence is TGTGCTAGTGGTTTGGCCAAACTAGCCGCAGATACGCAGTATTTT. Protein sequence: CASGLAKLAADTQYF. This chain joins TRBV12-5 and TRBJ2-3; D perhaps matches TRBD2 (6 bases). With 1 base removed from V and 4 bases from J, the gap between germline ends came to 12 bases. Per the germline V gene, CDR1 is LGHNT and CDR2 is FRNRAP. The CDR3 loop spans 15 amino acids.

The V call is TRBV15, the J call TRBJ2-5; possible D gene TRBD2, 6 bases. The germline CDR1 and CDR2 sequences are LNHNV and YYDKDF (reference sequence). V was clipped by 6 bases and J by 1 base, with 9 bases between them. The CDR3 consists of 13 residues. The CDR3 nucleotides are TGTGCCACCAGGGGGCGGGGCCAAGAGACCCAGTACTTC. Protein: CATRGRGQETQYF.

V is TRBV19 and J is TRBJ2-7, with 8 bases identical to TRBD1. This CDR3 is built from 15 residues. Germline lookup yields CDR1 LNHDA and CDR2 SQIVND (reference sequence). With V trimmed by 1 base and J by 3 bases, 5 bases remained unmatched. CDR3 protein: CASSIGAGGYYEQYF. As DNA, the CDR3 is TGTGCCAGTAGTATAGGTGCAGGGGGCTACTACGAGCAGTACTTC.

The CDR3 DNA reads TGTGCCAGCAGTTCCACTGGACAGGGTTTGAACACTGAAGCTTTCTTT. Amino acid sequence: CASSSTGQGLNTEAFF. The chain is built from TRBV27 and TRBJ1-1, with 8 bases lining up with TRBD1. The CDR3 is 16 amino acids. The J segment lost 0 bases and the V segment lost 4 bases, leaving 7 bases of the junction unmatched. Germline assignment: CDR1 MNHEY and CDR2 SMNVEV (reference sequence).

In nucleotides, the CDR3 is TGTGCCAGCAGCCAAGAAAGGACAGGCCCCTATGGCTACACCTTC. Amino acid sequence: CASSQERTGPYGYTF. The chain uses TRBV4-2 and TRBJ1-2; 7 nucleotides match TRBD1. The germline gives CDR1 LGHNA, CDR2 YNFKEQ. CDR3 length: 15 amino acids. J lost 4 bases, V lost 0 bases, and 5 bases had no gene match.

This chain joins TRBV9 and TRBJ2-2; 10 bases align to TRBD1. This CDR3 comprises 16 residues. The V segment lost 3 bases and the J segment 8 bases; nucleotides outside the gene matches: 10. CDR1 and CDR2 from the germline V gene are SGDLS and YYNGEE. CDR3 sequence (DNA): TGTGCCAGCAGCGGGCCCGGACAGGGGGAAGGTGGGGAGCTGTTTTTT. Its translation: CASSGPGQGEGGELFF.

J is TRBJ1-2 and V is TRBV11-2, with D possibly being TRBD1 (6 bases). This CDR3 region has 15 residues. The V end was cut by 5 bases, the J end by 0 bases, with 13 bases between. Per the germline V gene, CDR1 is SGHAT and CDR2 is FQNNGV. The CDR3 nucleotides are TGTGCCAGCAGCCCTTTGGACAGTGCTAACTATGGCTACACCTTC. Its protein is CASSPLDSANYGYTF.

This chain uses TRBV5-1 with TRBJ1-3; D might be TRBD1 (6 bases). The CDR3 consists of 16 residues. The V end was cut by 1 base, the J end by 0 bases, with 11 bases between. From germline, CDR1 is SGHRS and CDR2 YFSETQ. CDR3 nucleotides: TGCGCCAGCAGCTTGTTGGGGGCCAACTCTGGAAACACCATATATTTT. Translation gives CASSLLGANSGNTIYF.

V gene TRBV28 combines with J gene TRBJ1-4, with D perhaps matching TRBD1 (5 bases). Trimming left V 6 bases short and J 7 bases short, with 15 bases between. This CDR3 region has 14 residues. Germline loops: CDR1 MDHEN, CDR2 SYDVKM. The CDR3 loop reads CASSLTGVIEKLFF. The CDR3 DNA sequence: TGTGCCAGCAGCCTGACGGGGGTAATTGAAAAACTGTTTTTT.

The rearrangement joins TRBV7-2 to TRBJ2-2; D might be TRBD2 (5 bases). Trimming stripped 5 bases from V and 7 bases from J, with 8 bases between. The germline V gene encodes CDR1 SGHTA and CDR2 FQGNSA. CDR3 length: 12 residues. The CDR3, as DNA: TGTGCCAGCAGCGTACGGGGCGGGGAGCTGTTTTTT. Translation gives CASSVRGGELFF.

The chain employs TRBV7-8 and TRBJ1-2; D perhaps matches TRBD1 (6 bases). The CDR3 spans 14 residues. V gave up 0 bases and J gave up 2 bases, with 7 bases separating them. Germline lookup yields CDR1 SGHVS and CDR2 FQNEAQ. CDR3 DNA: TGTGCCAGCAGCTTAGCGCAGGGGAACTATGGCTACACCTTC. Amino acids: CASSLAQGNYGYTF.

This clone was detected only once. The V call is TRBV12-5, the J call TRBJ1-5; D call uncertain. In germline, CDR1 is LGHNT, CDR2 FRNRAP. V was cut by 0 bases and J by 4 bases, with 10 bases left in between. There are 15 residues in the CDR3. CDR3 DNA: TGTGCTAGTGGTTTGGTAAGCGGTAGGAATCAGCCCCAGCATTTT. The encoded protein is CASGLVSGRNQPQHF.

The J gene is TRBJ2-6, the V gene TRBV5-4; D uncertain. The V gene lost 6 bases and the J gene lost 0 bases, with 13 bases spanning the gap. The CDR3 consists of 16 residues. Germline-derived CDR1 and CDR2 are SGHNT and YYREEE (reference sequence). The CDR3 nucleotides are TGTGCCAGCAACCCCCTGAGGCCCTCTGGGGCCAACGTCCTGACTTTC. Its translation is CASNPLRPSGANVLTF.

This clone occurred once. This CDR3 is CASSYLTSREDEQFF. DNA for the CDR3: TGTGCCAGCAGTTACCTCACGAGCAGGGAGGATGAGCAGTTCTTC. This chain links TRBV6-5 with TRBJ2-1; tentatively, D is TRBD2 (6 bases). Germline CDR1 is MNHEY and CDR2 is SVGAGI. This CDR3 region has 15 residues. Trimming shortened V by 2 bases and J by 8 bases, and 16 bases separated the two germline ends.

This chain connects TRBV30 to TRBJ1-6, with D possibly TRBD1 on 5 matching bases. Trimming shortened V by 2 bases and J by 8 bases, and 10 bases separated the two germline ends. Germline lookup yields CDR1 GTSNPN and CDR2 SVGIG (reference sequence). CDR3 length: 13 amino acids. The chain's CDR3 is CAWSPPGDSPLHF. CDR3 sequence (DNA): TGTGCCTGGAGTCCCCCGGGGGATTCACCCCTCCACTTT. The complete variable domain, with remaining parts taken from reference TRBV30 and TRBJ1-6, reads SQTIHQWPATLVQPVGSPLSLECTVEGTSNPNLYWYRQAAGRGLQLLFYSVGIGQISSEVPQNLSASRPQDRQFILSSKKLLLSDSGFYLCAWSPPGDSPLHFGNGTRLTVT.